Below are 2 T cell receptor beta chains sequenced from a single sample in a study of blood T cell repertoires in COVID-19. Method: immunoSEQ multiplex PCR; TCRdb's copy keeps in-frame clones and lacks some. The table lists about 100,000 clones, about nine tenths of them singletons. Sample: peripheral blood. Receptors were obtained from a man aged 55 to 69 with acute or convalescent COVID-19.

CDR3 residues: CASSPRQGGYGYTF. As DNA, the CDR3 is TGTGCCAGCAGCCCCCGACAGGGGGGGTATGGCTACACCTTC. The chain uses TRBV9 and TRBJ1-2, with TRBD1 matching 9 bases. Germline V gene data show CDR1 as SGDLS and CDR2 as YYNGEE. The CDR3 covers 14 residues. Unmatched junction bases numbered 6, after V lost 4 bases and J lost 5 bases.

V gene TRBV19 combines with J gene TRBJ2-3, with D tentatively TRBD2 (5 bases). This CDR3 contains 14 residues. The ends were cut back, 7 bases at V and 5 bases at J, with 16 bases in the middle. The germline V gene has CDR1 LNHDA and CDR2 SQIVND (reference sequence). CDR3 DNA sequence: TGTGCCAGTACGGGGAAGGGATTAGGAGATACGCAGTATTTT. Protein: CASTGKGLGDTQYF.